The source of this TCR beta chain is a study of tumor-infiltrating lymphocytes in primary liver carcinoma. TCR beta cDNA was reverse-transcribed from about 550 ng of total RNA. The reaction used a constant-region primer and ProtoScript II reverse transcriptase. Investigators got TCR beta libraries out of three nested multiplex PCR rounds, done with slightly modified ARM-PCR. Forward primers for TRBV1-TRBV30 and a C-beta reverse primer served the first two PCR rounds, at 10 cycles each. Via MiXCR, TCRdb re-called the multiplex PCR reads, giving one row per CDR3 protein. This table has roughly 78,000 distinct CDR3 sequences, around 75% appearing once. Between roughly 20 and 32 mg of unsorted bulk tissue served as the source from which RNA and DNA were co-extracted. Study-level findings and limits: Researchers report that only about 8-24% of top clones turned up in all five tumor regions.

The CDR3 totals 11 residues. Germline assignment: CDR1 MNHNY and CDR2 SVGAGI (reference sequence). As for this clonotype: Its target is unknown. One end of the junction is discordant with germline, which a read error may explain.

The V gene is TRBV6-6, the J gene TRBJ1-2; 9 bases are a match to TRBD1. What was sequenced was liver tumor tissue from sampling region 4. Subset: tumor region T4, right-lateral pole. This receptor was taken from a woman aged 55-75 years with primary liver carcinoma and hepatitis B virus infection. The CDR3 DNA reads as TGTGTCAGCAGTCAGACAGGGGGTAACATCTTC. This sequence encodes CVSSQTGGNIF.